A selection of T cell receptor beta chains follows, all from one sample in a study of EBV T-cell therapy then PD-1 blockade in nasopharyngeal carcinoma. Which antigens these TCRs recognize remains unknown. Profiled with immunoSEQ multiplex PCR; TCRdb holds only in-frame clones, not every one. This table holds around 23,000 clones, approximately 87% found once. The sequenced sample was CD8+ T cells from blood, obtained between days 55 and 70 from a patient whose treatment included autologous EBV-specific T cells and nivolumab. The receptors stem from a middle-aged man with nasopharyngeal carcinoma. The CDR3 runs from the conserved cysteine through the conserved F or W. D genes are given only for firm matches. Size values are once, few and many counts, or a class for expanded clones, and some rows have none.

>TRBV29-1|13|.|.|TRBJ1-2
CLRGDTTLGGYTF
TGCTTGAGAGGGGACACCACACTGGGGGGCTACACCTTC
>TRBV6-1|15|.|.|TRBJ2-6
CASSEGQSGANVLTF
TGTGCCAGCAGTGAAGGACAATCTGGGGCCAACGTCCTGACTTTC
>TRBV6-5|15|TRBD1|few|TRBJ2-1
CASSPQAGGYNEQFF
TGTGCCAGCAGTCCTCAGGCAGGGGGCTACAATGAGCAGTTCTTC
>TRBV11-3|12|.|.|TRBJ2-3
CASSLGADTQYF
TGTGCCAGCAGCTTAGGCGCGGATACGCAGTATTTT
>TRBV7-2|16|.|.|TRBJ1-5
CASSLEFGHNNQPQHF
TGTGCCAGCAGCTTAGAGTTTGGGCATAACAATCAGCCCCAGCATTTT
>TRBV5-8|13|.|.|TRBJ2-5
CASSYLMSETQYF
TGTGCCAGCAGCTATCTGATGAGCGAGACCCAGTACTTC
>TRBV9|17|.|.|TRBJ1-4
CASSVGGDVATNEKLFF
TGTGCCAGCAGCGTAGGAGGGGACGTTGCAACTAATGAAAAACTGTTTTTT
>TRBV24-1|18|.|.|TRBJ2-1
CATSDHDLAKNSYNEQFF
TGTGCCACCAGTGACCATGATCTAGCGAAGAACTCCTACAATGAGCAGTTCTTC
>TRBV6-6|16|TRBD1|.|TRBJ2-4
CASTPGQGASKNIQYF
TGTGCCAGCACTCCGGGACAGGGGGCGAGCAAAAACATTCAGTACTTC
>TRBV6-5|16|TRBD2|.|TRBJ2-7
CASSSKIAGGAYEQYF
TGTGCCAGCAGTTCCAAAATAGCGGGGGGGGCCTACGAGCAGTACTTC
>TRBV6-5|14|.|.|TRBJ1-1
CASRASGKNTEAFF
TGTGCCAGCAGAGCCTCAGGGAAGAACACTGAAGCTTTCTTT
>TRBV6-5|13|.|.|TRBJ2-1
CASSYSWANEQFF
TGTGCCAGCAGTTACTCGTGGGCTAATGAGCAGTTCTTC